This T cell receptor beta chain was observed in a study of blood T cell repertoires in COVID-19 (dated by TCRdb to 2020 to 2021). Concerning the study at large: Samples from collaborators originated in the United States, Italy and Spain and spanned both the acute and convalescent phases of COVID-19. Where available, HLA class I and class II types were obtained from metadata supplied by the sample provider rather than from assay-based typing. The repertoires were made available in a free public database intended to serve as a resource for research on the immune response to SARS-CoV-2. Samples came from the ongoing ImmuneRACE study (first 160 participants) plus 1,254 subjects from 6 global collaborators. Deeply sampled blood TCRbeta repertoires from subjects exposed to, actively infected with, or recovered from COVID-19 were included in the dataset. Sample metadata almost always included a de-identified subject ID, COVID-19 status, age in years and sex. The material from the prospective study consisted of cDNA or gDNA derived from T cells, B-cell-depleted T cells, or PBMCs.

Participants in the prospective study were aged 18 to 89 years, lived in 20 to 25 United States geographic areas, and enrolled through a virtual design. To assign participants to cohorts, the prospective study relied on clinical history that participants themselves reported in a screening survey and a study questionnaire. ImmuneRACE Cohort 3 recovered participants were defined by two consecutive negative NP/OP PCR tests, healthcare professional clearance, or symptom resolution. Each participant in the prospective study had whole blood, serum and a nasopharyngeal or oropharyngeal swab collected by mobile phlebotomists. Participants in the prospective study had the option to provide additional blood draws and questionnaires over an approximately two-month period. Prospective study blood samples were shipped either frozen or at room temperature before DNA extraction. Clipping removes 4 bases from V and 7 bases from J, with 8 as the unmatched junction base count. From the cysteine through the phenylalanine, the CDR3 covers 16 amino acids. The CDR3 DNA has 48 bases and is translated from base 1. CDR1 SGHNT and CDR2 YYREEE are derived from the germline V gene (reference sequence).

Notes on this clone: This clone's antigen is unknown. No per-base quality is available; no much larger clone lies one base away.

TCRbeta CDR3 regions were amplified from genomic DNA by means of the immunoSEQ Assay, a bias-controlled multiplex PCR. Per the authors' processing: Nucleated cell counts per sample were estimated from amplification of reference gene primers within the assay. To quantify the absolute abundance of each unique TCRbeta CDR3 rearrangement, sequence reads were collapsed and filtered. For each sample, productive Simpson clonality was calculated by taking the square root of Simpson's diversity index across productive rearrangements. TCRdb took this table from immuneACCESS and kept in-frame rearrangements with V and J called. Such tables lack part of the clones; where checked against another copy, unresolved V genes explain under half of the gap, and the rest is unexplained. For V, J and clone size, that table is used; D and trimming come from the DNA. The sample has a few hundred thousand clones on record, about 92% of them singletons. The leading ten clones occupy approximately 17% of the sample.

The paper as a whole reports these results and caveats: The quantity of clinical and demographic metadata differed by source and by participant and was supplied without curation.

The chain is encoded by TRBV5-4 joined to TRBJ2-1, and TRBD2 aligns with 13 junction nucleotides. This receptor was taken from a woman in her 30s who had recovered from COVID-19. Sequencing was performed on PBMCs or T cells enriched from blood (not recorded which). The CDR3 region reads CASSPTSGGARNEQFF. The DNA sequence is given as TGTGCCAGCAGCCCCACTAGCGGGGGGGCCCGAAATGAGCAGTTCTTC.